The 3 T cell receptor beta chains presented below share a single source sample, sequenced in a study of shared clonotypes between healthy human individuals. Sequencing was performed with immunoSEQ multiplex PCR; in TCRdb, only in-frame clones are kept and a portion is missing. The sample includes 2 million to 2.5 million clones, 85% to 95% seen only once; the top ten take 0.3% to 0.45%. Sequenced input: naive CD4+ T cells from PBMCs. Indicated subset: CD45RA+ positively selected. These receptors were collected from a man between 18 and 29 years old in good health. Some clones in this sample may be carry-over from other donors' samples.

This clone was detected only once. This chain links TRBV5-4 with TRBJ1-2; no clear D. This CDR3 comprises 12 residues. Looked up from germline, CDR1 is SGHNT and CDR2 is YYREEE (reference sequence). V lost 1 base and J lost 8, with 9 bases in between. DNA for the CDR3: TGTGCCAGCAGCTTGCGCCCAGAGGGCTACACCTTC. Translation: CASSLRPEGYTF.

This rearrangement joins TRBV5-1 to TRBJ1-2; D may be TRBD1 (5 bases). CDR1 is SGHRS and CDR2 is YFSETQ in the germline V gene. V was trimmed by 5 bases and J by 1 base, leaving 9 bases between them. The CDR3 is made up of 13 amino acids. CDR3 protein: CASRRDVNYGYTF. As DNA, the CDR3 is TGCGCCAGCAGGAGGGACGTTAACTATGGCTACACCTTC.

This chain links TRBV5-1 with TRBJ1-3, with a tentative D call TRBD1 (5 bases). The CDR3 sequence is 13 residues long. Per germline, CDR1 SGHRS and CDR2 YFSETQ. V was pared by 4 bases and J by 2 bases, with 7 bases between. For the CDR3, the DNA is TGCGCCAGCAGCCTACAGGCTGGAAACACCATATATTTT. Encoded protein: CASSLQAGNTIYF.